This T cell receptor beta chain was recorded in a study of blood T cell repertoires in COVID-19. Study-level information: Specimens from acute and convalescent COVID-19 originated in the United States, Italy and Spain. Nucleic acid was either cDNA or gDNA, and it came from T cells, B-cell-depleted T cells, or PBMCs.

As originally analysed: Nucleated cell counts were estimated from reference gene primer amplification. Clones were sequenced by immunoSEQ multiplex PCR, and TCRdb holds only the in-frame ones, with some missing. V, J and clone size derive from that table, while D and trimming were established from the DNA sequence. The sample holds some 130,000 clones, approximately 90% seen once. This clone has a single count. The receptor comes from a man aged 50 or older with active or convalescent COVID-19. Sequenced sample: peripheral blood.

For the CDR3, the DNA is TGTGCCAGCAGTTTCCTCGGCTCCTACGAGCAGTACTTC. It is translated as CASSFLGSYEQYF. The chain carries TRBV27 and TRBJ2-7; D gene unclear. The CDR3 runs 13 residues. Germline V gene data show CDR1 as MNHEY and CDR2 as SMNVEV (reference sequence). V lost 3 bases, J lost 0 bases, and 6 bases lay in between.